This TCR beta chain was recorded in a study of CXCR3-negative and CXCR3-positive naive CD8 T cells. Each TRB cDNA library was prepared by 5' RACE (with UMI labels). TCRdb reprocessed the 5' RACE reads, with one entry per CDR3 protein and no DNA. The sample totals several thousand distinct CDR3 sequences. This CDR3 is built from 13 residues. Germline lookup yields CDR1 LNHNV and CDR2 YYDKDF (reference sequence). Its frequency marks this clonotype as medium-sized. The antigen is undetermined. Study-level points and caveats: TRB CDR3 hydrophobicity was greater in CXCR3-positive naive cells than in CXCR3-negative naive cells.

Naive CD8+ T cells were CD45RO-CCR7+CD27+CD95-. Sequencing input: naive CXCR3+ CD8+ T cells from blood. The subset is: CD45RO-CCR7+CD27+CD95- naive CD8+ T cells expressing CXCR3 (TNR3+). This rearrangement joins TRBV15 to TRBJ2-5; TCRdb returns TRBD1, unconfirmable since there is no DNA. The clonotype comes from a human donor in good health. Some clones in this sample may be carry-over from other donors' samples. CDR3 residues: CATISGGQETQYF.